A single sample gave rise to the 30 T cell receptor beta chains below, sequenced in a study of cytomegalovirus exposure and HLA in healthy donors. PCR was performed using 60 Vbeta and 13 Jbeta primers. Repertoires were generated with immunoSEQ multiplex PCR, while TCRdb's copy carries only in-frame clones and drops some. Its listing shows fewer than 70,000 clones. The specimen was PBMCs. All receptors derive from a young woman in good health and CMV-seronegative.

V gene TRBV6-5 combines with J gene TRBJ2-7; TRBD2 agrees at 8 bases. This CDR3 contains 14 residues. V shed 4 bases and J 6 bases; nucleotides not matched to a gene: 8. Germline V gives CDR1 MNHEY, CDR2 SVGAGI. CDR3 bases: TGTGCCAGCAGTTTTAGTAGCGGGACGGTCGAGCAGTACTTC. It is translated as CASSFSSGTVEQYF.

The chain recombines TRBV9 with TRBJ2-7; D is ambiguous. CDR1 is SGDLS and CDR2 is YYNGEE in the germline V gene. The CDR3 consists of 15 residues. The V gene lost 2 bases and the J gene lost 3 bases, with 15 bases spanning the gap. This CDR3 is CASSVDSIPDYEQYF. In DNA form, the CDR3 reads TGTGCCAGCAGCGTCGACTCAATCCCCGACTACGAGCAGTACTTC.

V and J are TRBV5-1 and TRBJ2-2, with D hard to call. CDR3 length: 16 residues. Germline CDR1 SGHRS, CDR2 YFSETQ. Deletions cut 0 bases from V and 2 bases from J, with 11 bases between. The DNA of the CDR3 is TGCGCCAGCAGCTTGGGGCTAGGAGATAACACCGGGGAGCTGTTTTTT. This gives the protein CASSLGLGDNTGELFF.

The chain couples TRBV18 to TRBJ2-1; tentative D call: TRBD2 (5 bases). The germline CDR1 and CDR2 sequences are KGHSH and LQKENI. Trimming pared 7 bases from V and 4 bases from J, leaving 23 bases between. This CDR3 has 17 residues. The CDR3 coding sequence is TGTGCCAGCTTCCCGGGCCAATCGGTACTAGGATACAATGAGCAGTTCTTC. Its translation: CASFPGQSVLGYNEQFF.

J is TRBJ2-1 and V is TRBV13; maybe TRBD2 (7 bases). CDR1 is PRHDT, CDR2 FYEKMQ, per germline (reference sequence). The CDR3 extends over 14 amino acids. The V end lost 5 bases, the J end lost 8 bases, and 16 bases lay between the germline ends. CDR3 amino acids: CASSLGTGGDEQFF. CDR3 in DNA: TGTGCCAGCAGCCTGGGGACGGGGGGCGATGAGCAGTTCTTC. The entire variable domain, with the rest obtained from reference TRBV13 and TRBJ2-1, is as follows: AAGVIQSPRHLIKEKRETATLKCYPIPRHDTVYWYQQGPGQDPQFLISFYEKMQSDKGSIPDRFSAQQFSDYHSELNMSSLELGDSALYFCASSLGTGGDEQFFGPGTRLTVL.

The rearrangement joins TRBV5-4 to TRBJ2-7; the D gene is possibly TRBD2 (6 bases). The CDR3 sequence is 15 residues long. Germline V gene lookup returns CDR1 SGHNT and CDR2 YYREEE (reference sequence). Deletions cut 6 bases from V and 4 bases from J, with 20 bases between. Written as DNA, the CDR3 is TGTGCCAGCATAAAATCCGCGGAGGGGACTTACGAGCAGTACTTC. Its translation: CASIKSAEGTYEQYF.

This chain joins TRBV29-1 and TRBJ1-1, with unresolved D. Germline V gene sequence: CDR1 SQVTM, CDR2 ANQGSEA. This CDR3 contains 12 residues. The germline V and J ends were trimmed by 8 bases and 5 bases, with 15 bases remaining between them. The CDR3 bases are TGCAGCTCGCACCTTTCGGGTACTGAAGCTTTCTTT. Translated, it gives CSSHLSGTEAFF.

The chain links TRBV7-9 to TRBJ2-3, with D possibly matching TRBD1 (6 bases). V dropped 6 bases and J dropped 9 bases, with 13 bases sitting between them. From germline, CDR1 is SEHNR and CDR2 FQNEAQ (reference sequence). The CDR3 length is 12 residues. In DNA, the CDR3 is TGTGCCAGCAGACCCGGGACAAACACGCAGTATTTT. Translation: CASRPGTNTQYF.

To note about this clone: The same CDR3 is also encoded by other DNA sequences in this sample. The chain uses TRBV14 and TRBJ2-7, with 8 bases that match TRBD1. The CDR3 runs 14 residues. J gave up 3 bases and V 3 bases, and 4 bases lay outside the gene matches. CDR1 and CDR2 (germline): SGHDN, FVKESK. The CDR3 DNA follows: TGTGCCAGCAGCCAGGGAACAGGGGGCTACGAGCAGTACTTC. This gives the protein CASSQGTGGYEQYF.

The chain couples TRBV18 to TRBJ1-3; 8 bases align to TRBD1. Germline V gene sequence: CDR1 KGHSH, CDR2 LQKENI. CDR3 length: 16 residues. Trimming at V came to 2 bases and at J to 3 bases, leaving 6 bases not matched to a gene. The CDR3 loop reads CASSPTAQGVGNTIYF. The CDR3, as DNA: TGTGCCAGCTCACCAACTGCACAGGGGGTTGGAAACACCATATATTTT.

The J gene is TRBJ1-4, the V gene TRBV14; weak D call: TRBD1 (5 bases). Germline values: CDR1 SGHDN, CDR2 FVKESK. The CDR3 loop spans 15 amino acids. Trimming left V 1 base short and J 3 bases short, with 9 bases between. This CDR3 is CASSQVAGPNEKLFF. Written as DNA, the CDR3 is TGTGCCAGCAGCCAAGTGGCAGGGCCTAATGAAAAACTGTTTTTT.

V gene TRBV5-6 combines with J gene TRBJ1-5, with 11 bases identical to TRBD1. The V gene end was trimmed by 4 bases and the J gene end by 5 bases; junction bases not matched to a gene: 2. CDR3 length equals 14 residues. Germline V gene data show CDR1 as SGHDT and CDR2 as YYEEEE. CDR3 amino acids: CASSRTGGDQPQHF. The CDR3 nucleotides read TGTGCCAGCAGCCGGACAGGGGGCGATCAGCCCCAGCATTTT.

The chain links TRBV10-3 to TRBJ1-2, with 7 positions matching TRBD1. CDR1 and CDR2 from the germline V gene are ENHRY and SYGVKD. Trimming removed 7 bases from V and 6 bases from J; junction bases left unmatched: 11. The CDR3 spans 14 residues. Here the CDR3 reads CAIITGDGPDGYTF. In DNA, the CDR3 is TGTGCCATCATTACAGGGGACGGTCCTGATGGCTACACCTTC.

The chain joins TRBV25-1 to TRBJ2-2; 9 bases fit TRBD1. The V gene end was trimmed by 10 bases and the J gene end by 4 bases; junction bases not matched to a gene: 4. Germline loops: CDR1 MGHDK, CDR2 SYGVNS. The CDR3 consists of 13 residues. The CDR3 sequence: CATGQGPTGELFF. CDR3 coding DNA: TGTGCCACTGGACAGGGGCCCACCGGGGAGCTGTTTTTT.

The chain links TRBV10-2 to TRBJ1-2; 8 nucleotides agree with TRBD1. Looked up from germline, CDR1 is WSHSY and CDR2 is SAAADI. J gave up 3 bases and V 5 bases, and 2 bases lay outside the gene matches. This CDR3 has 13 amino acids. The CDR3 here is CASSQQGDYGYTF. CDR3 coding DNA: TGCGCCAGCAGTCAACAGGGGGACTATGGCTACACCTTC.

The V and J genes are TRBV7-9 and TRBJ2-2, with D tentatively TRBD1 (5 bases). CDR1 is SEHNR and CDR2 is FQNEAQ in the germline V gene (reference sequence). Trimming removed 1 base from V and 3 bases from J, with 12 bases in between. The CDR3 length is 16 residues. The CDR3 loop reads CASSLVSGLYTGELFF. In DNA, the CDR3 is TGTGCCAGCAGCTTAGTATCAGGGCTCTACACCGGGGAGCTGTTTTTT.

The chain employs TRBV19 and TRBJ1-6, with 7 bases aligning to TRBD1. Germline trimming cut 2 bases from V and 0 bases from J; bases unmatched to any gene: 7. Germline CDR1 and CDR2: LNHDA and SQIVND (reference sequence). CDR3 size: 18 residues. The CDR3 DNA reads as TGTGCCAGTAGTATACTGTACGCAGGGGGCTCCTATAATTCACCCCTCCACTTT. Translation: CASSILYAGGSYNSPLHF.

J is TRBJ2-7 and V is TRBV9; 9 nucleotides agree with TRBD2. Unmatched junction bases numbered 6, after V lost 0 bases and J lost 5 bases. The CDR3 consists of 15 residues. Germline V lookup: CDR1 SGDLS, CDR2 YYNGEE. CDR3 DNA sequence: TGTGCCAGCAGCGTAGGGGCGGGGGGGCCGGACGAGCAGTACTTC. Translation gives CASSVGAGGPDEQYF.

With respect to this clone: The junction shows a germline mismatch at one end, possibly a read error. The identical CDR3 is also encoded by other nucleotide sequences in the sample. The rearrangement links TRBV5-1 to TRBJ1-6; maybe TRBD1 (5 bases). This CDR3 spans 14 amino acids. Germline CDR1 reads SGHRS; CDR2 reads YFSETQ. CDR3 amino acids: CASSLAGPNSPLHF. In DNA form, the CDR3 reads TGCGCCAGCAGCTTGGCAGGGCCGAATTCACCCCTACACTTT.

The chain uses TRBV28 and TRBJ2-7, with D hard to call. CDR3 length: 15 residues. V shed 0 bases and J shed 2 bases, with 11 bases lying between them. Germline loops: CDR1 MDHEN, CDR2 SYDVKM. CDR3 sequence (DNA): TGTGCCAGCAGTTTATGGTTAGCACGGGCCTACGAGCAGTACTTC. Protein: CASSLWLARAYEQYF.

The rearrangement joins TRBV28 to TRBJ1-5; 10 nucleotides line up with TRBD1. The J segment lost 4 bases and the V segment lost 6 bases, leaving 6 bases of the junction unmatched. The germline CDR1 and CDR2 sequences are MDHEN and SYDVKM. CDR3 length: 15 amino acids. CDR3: CASSSGQGENQPQHF. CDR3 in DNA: TGTGCCAGCAGCTCCGGACAGGGGGAGAATCAGCCCCAGCATTTT.

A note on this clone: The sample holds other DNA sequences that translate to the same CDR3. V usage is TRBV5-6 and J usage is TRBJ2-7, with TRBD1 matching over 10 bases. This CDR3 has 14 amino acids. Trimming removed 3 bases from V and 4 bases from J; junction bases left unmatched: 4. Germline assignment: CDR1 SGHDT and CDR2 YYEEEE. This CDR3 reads CASSWGQGRYEQYF. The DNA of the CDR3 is TGTGCCAGCAGCTGGGGACAGGGGAGGTACGAGCAGTACTTC.

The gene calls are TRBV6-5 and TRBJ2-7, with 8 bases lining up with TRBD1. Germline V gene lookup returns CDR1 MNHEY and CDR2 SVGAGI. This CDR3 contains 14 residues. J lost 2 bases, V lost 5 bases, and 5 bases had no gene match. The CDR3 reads CASSPDRVAYEQYF. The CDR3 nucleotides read TGTGCCAGCAGTCCGGACAGGGTGGCCTACGAGCAGTACTTC.

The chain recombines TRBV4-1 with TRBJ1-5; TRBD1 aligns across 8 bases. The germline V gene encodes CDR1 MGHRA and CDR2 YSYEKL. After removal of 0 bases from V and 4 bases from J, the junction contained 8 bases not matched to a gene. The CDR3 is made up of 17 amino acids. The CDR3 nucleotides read TGCGCCAGCAGCCAAGAACCTAACAGGGGGGGAAATCAGCCCCAGCATTTT. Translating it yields CASSQEPNRGGNQPQHF.

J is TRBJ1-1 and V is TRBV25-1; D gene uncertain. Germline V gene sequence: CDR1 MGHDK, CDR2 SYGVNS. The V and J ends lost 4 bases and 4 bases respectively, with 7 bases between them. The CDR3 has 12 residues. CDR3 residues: CASSAITTEAFF. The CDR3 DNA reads TGTGCCAGCAGTGCTATCACCACTGAAGCTTTCTTT.

In DNA, the CDR3 is TGTGCCAGCAGCGCGGGGGGGGGACTAGCGGGGAATGAGCAGTTCTTC. It translates to CASSAGGGLAGNEQFF. This chain uses TRBV9 with TRBJ2-1, with 13 nucleotides matching TRBD2. Per the germline V gene, CDR1 is SGDLS and CDR2 is YYNGEE. This CDR3 spans 16 amino acids. The ends lost 3 bases at V and 7 bases at J; junction bases unmatched: 7.

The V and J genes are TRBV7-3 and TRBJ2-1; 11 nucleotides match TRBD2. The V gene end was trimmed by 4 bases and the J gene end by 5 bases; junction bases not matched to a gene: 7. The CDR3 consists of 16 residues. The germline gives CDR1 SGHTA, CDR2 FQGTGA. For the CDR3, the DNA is TGTGCCAGCAGCTCCAGCCCGGGACTAGCGGACAATGAGCAGTTCTTC. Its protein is CASSSSPGLADNEQFF.

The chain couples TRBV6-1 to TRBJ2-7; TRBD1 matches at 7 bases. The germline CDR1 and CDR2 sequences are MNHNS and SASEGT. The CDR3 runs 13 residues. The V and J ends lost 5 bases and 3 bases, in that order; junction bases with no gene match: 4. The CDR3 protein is CASSRQGDYEQYF. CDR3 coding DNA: TGTGCCAGCAGTCGACAGGGAGACTACGAGCAGTACTTC.

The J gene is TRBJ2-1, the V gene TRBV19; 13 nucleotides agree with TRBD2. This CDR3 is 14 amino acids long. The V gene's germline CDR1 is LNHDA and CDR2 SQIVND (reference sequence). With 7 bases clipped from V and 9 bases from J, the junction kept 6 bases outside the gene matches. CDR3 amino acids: CASTTSGGATEQFF. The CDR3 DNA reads TGTGCCAGTACTACTAGCGGGGGGGCCACTGAGCAGTTCTTC.

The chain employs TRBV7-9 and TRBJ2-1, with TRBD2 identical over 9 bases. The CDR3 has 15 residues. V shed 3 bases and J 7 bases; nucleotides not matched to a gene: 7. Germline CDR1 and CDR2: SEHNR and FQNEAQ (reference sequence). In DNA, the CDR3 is TGTGCCAGCAGCTTCTATAGCGGGAGTTCTAATGAGCAGTTCTTC. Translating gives CASSFYSGSSNEQFF.